Sequencing of this T cell receptor beta chain was carried out in a study of CD8+CD57+ T cells in acquired aplastic anemia (dated by TCRdb to between 2017 and 2018). Context from the whole study: Extracted DNA from sorted CD4+ and CD8+ cells averaged around 2.9 ug, ranging from about 0.18 to 27.4 ug. A CD8+CD57+ expansion meant a frequency higher than the mean frequency seen in healthy subjects.

Genomic DNA served as template for TCR beta VDJ combination and CDR3 sequence profiling. An Illumina HiSeq 2000 was used for TCR repertoire sequencing. In the paper's pipeline: Repertoire assessment relied on Simpson's diversity index, CDR3 size and DJ length profiles, and TRBV/TRBJ rearrangement plots. Whichever DNA sequence was most abundant in the deep sequencing data was defined as the immunodominant clone. CDR3 amino acid sequences were screened for sharing across subjects and compared with published repertoires and the VDJdb database. TCRdb redid the processing of the public reads, applying fastp at Q25 and MiXCR, and retained in-frame beta chains. Here each entry gathers all rows of one CDR3 protein and keeps the most common genes and DNA. The V and J calls, along with clone size, are taken from TCRdb and not from the paper's own processing. In this sample the table shows 150,000 to 200,000 distinct CDR3 sequences, about half of which occur a single time. Jointly, the top ten make up about 2% of the sample.

Points the paper makes about the study in general: Around 30 CD8+ CDR3 sequences were found in both patients and controls but appeared to be highly expressed in patients and within the immunodominant clones of the patients. CD8+ Simpson's diversity did not differ significantly between patients and healthy controls (P=0.060).

As concerns this clonotype: Its antigen remains unidentified. No much larger clonotype is one base removed from it; base qualities were not supplied.

Taken from cysteine to phenylalanine, the CDR3 has 18 residues. The CDR3 DNA has 54 bases and is translated from base 1. Taken from the germline V gene (reference sequence), the CDR1 and CDR2 loops are MNHEY and SMNVEV. Relative to germline, V is 2 bases shorter and J is 0 bases shorter, with 14 bases between their ends. Expansion of CD8+CD57+ cells had been shown by flow cytometry in the patients chosen for sequencing. Every patient had severe acquired aplastic anemia, diagnosed using the International Study of Aplastic Anemia and Agranulocytosis and Camitta criteria. Patients had received no therapy at the time of blood sampling. In the study, sorted CD4+ and CD8+ blood T cells from patients with severe aplastic anemia and from healthy subjects underwent deep sequencing of TCR repertoires. Patients were enrolled under clinicaltrials.gov protocols 00001620, 01623167, 00001397, 00071045, 00081523 and 00961064 in the USA. Ficoll-Paque density gradient centrifugation was used to isolate peripheral blood mononuclear cells. CD4+ and CD8+ T cells were sorted by FACS or magnetic beads before DNA extraction.

The clonotype originates from a human donor with aplastic anemia. The rearranged segments are TRBV27 and TRBJ2-6; the D assignment is uncertain and may be TRBD1 or TRBD2, with 5 bases supporting each. Sample: sorted CD4+, CD8+, or CD8+CD57+ T cells (not recorded which) from PBMCs. This receptor carries the CDR3 CASSLRPGTGSGANVLTF. The sequenced DNA is TGTGCCAGCAGTTTACGTCCCGGGACCGGCTCTGGGGCCAACGTCCTGACTTTC.